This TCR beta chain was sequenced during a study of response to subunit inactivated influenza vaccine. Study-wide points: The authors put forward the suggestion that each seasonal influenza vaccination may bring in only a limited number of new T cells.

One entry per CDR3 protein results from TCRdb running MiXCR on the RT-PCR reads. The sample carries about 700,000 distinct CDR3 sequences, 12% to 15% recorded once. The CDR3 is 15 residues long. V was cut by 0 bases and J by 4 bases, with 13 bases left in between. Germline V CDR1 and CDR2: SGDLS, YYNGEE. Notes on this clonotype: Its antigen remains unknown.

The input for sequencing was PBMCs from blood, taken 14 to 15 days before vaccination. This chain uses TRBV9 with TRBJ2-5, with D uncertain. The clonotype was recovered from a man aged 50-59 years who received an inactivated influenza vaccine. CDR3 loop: CASSVEPENPETQYF. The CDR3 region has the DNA TGTGCCAGCAGCGTAGAACCGGAGAATCCAGAGACCCAGTACTTC.